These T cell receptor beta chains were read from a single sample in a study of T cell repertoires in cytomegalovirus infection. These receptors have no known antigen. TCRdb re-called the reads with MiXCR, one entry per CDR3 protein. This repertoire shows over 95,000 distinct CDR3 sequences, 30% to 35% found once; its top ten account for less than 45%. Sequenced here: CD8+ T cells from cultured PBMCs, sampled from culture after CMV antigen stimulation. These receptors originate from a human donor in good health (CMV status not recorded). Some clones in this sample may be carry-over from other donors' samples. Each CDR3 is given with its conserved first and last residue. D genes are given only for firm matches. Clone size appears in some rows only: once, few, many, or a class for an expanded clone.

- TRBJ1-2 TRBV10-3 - TGTGCCATCCGGGGGGTGCTTGGCTACACCTTC CAIRGVLGYTF
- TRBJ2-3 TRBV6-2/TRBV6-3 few TGTGCCAGCAGTTATTCAATTTCACACACAGATACGCAGTATTTT CASSYSISHTDTQYF
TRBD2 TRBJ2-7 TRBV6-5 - TGTGCCAGCAGTTACCCAATACCTAGCGGGGGCCACCTCTACGAGCAGTACTTC CASSYPIPSGGHLYEQYF
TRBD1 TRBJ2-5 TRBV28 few TGTGCCAGCAGTCCCTTTGGGACAGGGGCCGAGACCCAGTACTTC CASSPFGTGAETQYF
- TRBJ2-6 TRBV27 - TGTGCCAGTGGACTTTTAGGGGCCAACGTCCTGACTTTC CASGLLGANVLTF
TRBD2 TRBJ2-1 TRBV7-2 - TGTGCCAGCAGCTTATCCCGGACTAGCGGGGGCGACAATGAGCAGTTCTTC CASSLSRTSGGDNEQFF
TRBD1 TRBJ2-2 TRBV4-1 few TGCGCCAGCAGCCAAGTCGGGACAGGGAACACCGGGGAGCTGTTTTTT CASSQVGTGNTGELFF
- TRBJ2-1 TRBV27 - TGTGCCAGCAGTTTCCTCCGCCTATCGGGGAGCTCCTACAATGAGCAGTTCTTC CASSFLRLSGSSYNEQFF
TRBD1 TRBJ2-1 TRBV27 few TGTGCCAGCAACCTACGGGACAGGGTCGGCAATGAGCAGTTCTTC CASNLRDRVGNEQFF
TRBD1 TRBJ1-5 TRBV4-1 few TGCGCCAGCAGCCAAGGGCAGGGGGGAAATCAGCCCCAGCATTTT CASSQGQGGNQPQHF
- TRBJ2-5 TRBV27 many TGTGCCAGCATCGACAGCGGCGGGGAGACCCAGTACTTC CASIDSGGETQYF
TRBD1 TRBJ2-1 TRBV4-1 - TGCGCCAGCAGCCGAAAGCCCGGACAGGGGATGAACAATGAGCAGTTCTTC CASSRKPGQGMNNEQFF
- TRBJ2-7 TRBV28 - TGTGCCAGCAGCTCCATCGCGGGGGCTGCCTACGAGCAGTACTTC CASSSIAGAAYEQYF
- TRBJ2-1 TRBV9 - TGTGCCAGCAGCGGACTAGAGTCCTACAATGAGCAGTTCTTC CASSGLESYNEQFF
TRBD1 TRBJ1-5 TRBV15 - TGTGCCACCAGCAGCGCCGGGACAGGGTATCAGCCCCAGCATTTT CATSSAGTGYQPQHF
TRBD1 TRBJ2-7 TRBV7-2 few TGTGCCAGCAGCTTATACGGGACAGAGCTCTACGAGCAGTACTTC CASSLYGTELYEQYF
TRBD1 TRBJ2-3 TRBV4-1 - TGCGCCAGCAGCCACCCCTACTCGACAGGGTTAGGCACAGATACGCAGTATTTT CASSHPYSTGLGTDTQYF
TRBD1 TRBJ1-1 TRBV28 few TGTGCCAGCAGTATACAGGGGAGCGCGGGTGAAGCTTTCTTT CASSIQGSAGEAFF
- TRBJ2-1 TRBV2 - TGTGCCAGCAGTGCTCCAGACAGGGAGGGTGGGCATGAGCAGTTCTTC CASSAPDREGGHEQFF
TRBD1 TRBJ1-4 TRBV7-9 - TGTGCCAGCAGCTTCGCCGGGACAGGGTCCGAAAAACTGTTTTTT CASSFAGTGSEKLFF
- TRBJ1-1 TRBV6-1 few TGTGCCAGCACCATTAGAACGAGGGATAAGCGGAACACTGAAGCTTTCTTT CASTIRTRDKRNTEAFF
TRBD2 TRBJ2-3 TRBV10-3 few TGTGCCATCAGTGAGACCTGGACTAGCGGGGGGTCCACAGATACGCAGTATTTT CAISETWTSGGSTDTQYF
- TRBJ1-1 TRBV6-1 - TGTGCCAGCAGTGAAGGTATGATGAACACTGAAGCTTTCTTT CASSEGMMNTEAFF
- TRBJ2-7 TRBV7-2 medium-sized TGTGCCAGCAGCTTAGCGGACGGGACCTACGAGCAGTACTTC CASSLADGTYEQYF
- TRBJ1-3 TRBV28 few TGTGCCAGCAGTACAGGACTCTCTGGAAACACCATATATTTT CASSTGLSGNTIYF
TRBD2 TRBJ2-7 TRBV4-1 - TGCGCCAGCAGCCAAGGATGGACTAGCGGGGAATCCTACGAGCAGTACTTC CASSQGWTSGESYEQYF
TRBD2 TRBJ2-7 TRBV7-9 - TGTGCCAGCAGCTTTGGGACTAGCGGGGGATCCTACGAGCAGTACTTC CASSFGTSGGSYEQYF